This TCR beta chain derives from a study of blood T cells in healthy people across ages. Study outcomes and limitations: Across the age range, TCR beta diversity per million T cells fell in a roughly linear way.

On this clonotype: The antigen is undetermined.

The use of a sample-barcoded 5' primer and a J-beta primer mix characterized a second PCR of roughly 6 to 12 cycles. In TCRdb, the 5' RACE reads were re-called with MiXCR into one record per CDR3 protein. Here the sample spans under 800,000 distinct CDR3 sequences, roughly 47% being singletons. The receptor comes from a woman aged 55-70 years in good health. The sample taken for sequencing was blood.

CDR3 bases: TGCAGCGTCGGACTAGCTGATGAGCAGTTCTTC. Residues: CSVGLADEQFF. The chain recombines TRBV29-1 with TRBJ2-1; TRBD2 agrees at 8 bases. The V gene's germline CDR1 is SQVTM and CDR2 ANQGSEA. V trimming: 6 bases; J trimming: 8 bases; junction bases outside the gene matches: 3. The CDR3 spans 11 residues.